The 6 T cell receptor beta chains reported below all come from one sample, sequenced in a study of cytomegalovirus exposure and HLA in healthy donors. Vbeta (60) and Jbeta (13) primers were used in the PCR. Profiling relied on immunoSEQ multiplex PCR, and the TCRdb table lists in-frame clones only, not all of them. The sample yields about 130,000 clones, about four fifths seen once. The sample taken for sequencing was PBMCs. All receptors derive from a man aged 18 to 29 in good health and CMV-seronegative.

This clone was counted a single time. V is TRBV7-9 and J is TRBJ1-1; D ambiguous. Trimming left V 5 bases short and J 9 bases short, with 13 bases between. In germline, CDR1 is SEHNR, CDR2 FQNEAQ (reference sequence). The CDR3 loop spans 12 amino acids. In DNA, the CDR3 is TGTGCCAGCAGCGCCCAGTGGCCCAAAGCTTTCTTT. This codes for CASSAQWPKAFF.

V and J are TRBV6-5 and TRBJ1-6, with D unresolved. With 0 bases removed from V and 9 bases from J, the gap between germline ends came to 15 bases. CDR3 length: 16 residues. Germline CDR1 and CDR2: MNHEY and SVGAGI. The CDR3 DNA reads as TGTGCCAGCAGTTACTCTTACGGTGGGGAGTTTTCACCCCTCCACTTT. Translating it yields CASSYSYGGEFSPLHF.

This chain connects TRBV30 to TRBJ1-5, with D unresolved. This CDR3 region has 13 residues. The V end was cut by 2 bases, the J end by 7 bases, with 12 bases between. Germline V gene lookup returns CDR1 GTSNPN and CDR2 SVGIG (reference sequence). DNA of the CDR3: TGTGCCTGGAGTAGCGGGGATATACAGCCCCAGCATTTT. This codes for CAWSSGDIQPQHF.

The rearrangement joins TRBV7-2 to TRBJ2-1; tentative D call: TRBD2 (7 bases). CDR1 is SGHTA, CDR2 FQGNSA, per germline. Trimming shortened V by 1 base and J by 4 bases, and 11 bases separated the two germline ends. The CDR3 loop spans 15 amino acids. The CDR3 is CASSLGRGGYNEQFF. DNA of the CDR3: TGTGCCAGCAGCTTAGGAAGGGGGGGGTACAATGAGCAGTTCTTC.

The chain is built from TRBV6-1 and TRBJ1-2, with 7 bases that match TRBD1. CDR1 and CDR2 (germline): MNHNS, SASEGT. Trimming took 7 bases from V and 7 from J; bases not matched to a gene: 9. The CDR3 length is 13 residues. Here the CDR3 reads CASTRLDRPGYTF. DNA for the CDR3: TGTGCCAGCACCCGATTGGACAGGCCTGGCTACACCTTC.

The rearrangement joins TRBV7-9 to TRBJ1-1, with TRBD1 identical over 11 bases. The CDR3 runs to 15 residues. The trim removed 3 bases at V and 2 bases at J, leaving 2 bases unmatched. From germline, CDR1 is SEHNR and CDR2 FQNEAQ (reference sequence). The CDR3 protein is CASSLDRGLNTEAFF. The CDR3 coding sequence is TGTGCCAGCAGCTTGGACAGGGGGCTTAACACTGAAGCTTTCTTT. Drawing the rest from reference TRBV7-9 and TRBJ1-1, the complete variable domain is DTGVSQNPRHKITKRGQNVTFRCDPISEHNRLYWYRQTLGQGPEFLTYFQNEAQLEKSRLLSDRFSAERPKGSFSTLEIQRTEQGDSAMYLCASSLDRGLNTEAFFGQGTRLTVV.